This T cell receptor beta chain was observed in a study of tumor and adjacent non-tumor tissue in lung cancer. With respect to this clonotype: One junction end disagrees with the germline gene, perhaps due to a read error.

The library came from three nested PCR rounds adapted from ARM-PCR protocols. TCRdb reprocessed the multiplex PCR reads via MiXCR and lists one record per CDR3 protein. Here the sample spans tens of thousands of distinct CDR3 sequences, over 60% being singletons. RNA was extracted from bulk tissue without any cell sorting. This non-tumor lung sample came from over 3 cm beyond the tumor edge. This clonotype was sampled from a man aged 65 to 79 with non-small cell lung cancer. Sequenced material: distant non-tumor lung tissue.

The CDR3 loop is CASWLNTEALF. In nucleotides, the CDR3 is TGTGCCTCCTGGCTTAACACTGAAGCTCTCTTT. J is TRBJ1-1 and V is TRBV30; D remains unclear. The CDR3 is made up of 11 amino acids. From germline, CDR1 is GTSNPN and CDR2 SVGIG (reference sequence).